This T cell receptor (beta chain) was identified during a study of beta chain features in type 1 diabetes. In the study overall: There were 107,917,701 sorted cells examined across all samples.

The V gene's germline CDR1 is SNHLY and CDR2 FYNNEI. The CDR3 has 18 residues if both end residues are counted. Every bit of the isolated RNA underwent reverse transcription, so sequencing read expressed TCRB transcripts. TCRdb's copy holds only in-frame clones and misses some; the assay was immunoSEQ multiplex PCR. The data hold about 16,000 clones, with approximately 55% observed a single time. Study results and limitations: Patients with type 1 diabetes showed fewer VDJ junction insertions and more deletions. Type 1 diabetes patients showed a moderate but significant shortening of TCRB CDR3s in all four CD4+ subsets. Relative to healthy donors, patients appeared to have naive, central memory and Treg TCRB repertoires that were more similar.

As concerns this clone: Its target is unknown. Because the CDR3's place on the DNA is in doubt, the DNA is left out and the CDR3 is given as listed by TCRdb.

The receptor was derived from a woman aged 18-29 years in good health. The J gene is TRBJ2-2, the V gene TRBV2; the D call of TRBD2 is as the table states it, not checked on the DNA. Sequencing was performed on stem cell memory CD4+ T cells from blood. CDR3 protein: CASSEAPWWGERPGSCFF.